Following are 26 T cell receptor beta chains from one sample sequenced in a study of graft-versus-host responses after intestinal transplantation. The repertoire was sequenced with immunoSEQ multiplex PCR; TCRdb's copy has only in-frame clones and lacks some. The table shows about 30,000 clones, with roughly 87% occurring only once. The sample consisted of PBMCs, taken around 480 days after intestinal transplantation. The receptor set was obtained from a human patient who received an intestinal transplant, so some T cells may come from the graft donor.

The table lists this clone with a few counts. The V gene is TRBV28, the J gene TRBJ2-5; D may be TRBD1 (6 bases). Trimming stripped 4 bases from V and 4 bases from J, with 16 bases between. The CDR3 sequence is 15 residues long. CDR1 is MDHEN, CDR2 SYDVKM, per germline. The CDR3 DNA is TGTGCCAGCAGTTCAGTCGGACAGTTGGGAGAGACCCAGTACTTC. Amino acids: CASSSVGQLGETQYF.

Only a few counts were recorded for this clone. This chain joins TRBV2 and TRBJ1-3, with a possible D match to TRBD1 (5 bases). CDR3 size: 15 residues. Germline CDR1 and CDR2: SNHLY and FYNNEI. V shed 8 bases and J shed 2 bases, with 16 bases lying between them. The DNA of the CDR3 is TGTGCCAGCCAGATCCAGGGTCAAGCTGGAAACACCATATATTTT. This translates into CASQIQGQAGNTIYF. Filled out from reference TRBV2 and TRBJ1-3, the complete variable domain reads EPEVTQTPSHQVTQMGQEVILRCVPISNHLYFYWYRQILGQKVEFLVSFYNNEISEKSEIFDDQFSVERPDGSNFTLKIRSTKLEDSAMYFCASQIQGQAGNTIYFGEGSWLTVV.

V usage is TRBV25-1 and J usage is TRBJ1-1; tentative D call: TRBD1 (5 bases). The V gene lost 4 bases and the J gene lost 2 bases, with 8 bases spanning the gap. This CDR3 comprises 13 residues. CDR1 and CDR2 from the germline V gene are MGHDK and SYGVNS. This chain's CDR3 is CASSVWDNTEAFF. CDR3 sequence (DNA): TGTGCCAGCAGTGTTTGGGACAACACTGAAGCTTTCTTT.

CDR3 nucleotide sequence: TGTGCCAGCAGCGTAGGAGGGTCAGATACGCAGTATTTT. Translation gives CASSVGGSDTQYF. The V and J genes are TRBV9 and TRBJ2-3; the D gene is possibly TRBD2 (5 bases). V was pared by 0 bases and J by 4 bases, with 6 bases between. CDR1 is SGDLS and CDR2 is YYNGEE in the germline V gene. The CDR3 has 13 residues.

The chain is built from TRBV4-1 and TRBJ2-7, with D perhaps being TRBD1 or TRBD2 (5 bases each). The CDR3 has 14 amino acids. Trimming left V 0 bases short and J 5 bases short, with 11 bases between. Germline CDR1 is MGHRA and CDR2 is YSYEKL. The CDR3 protein is CASSQDREPDEQYF. As DNA, the CDR3 is TGCGCCAGCAGCCAAGACAGGGAGCCTGACGAGCAGTACTTC.

The chain has TRBV11-2 and TRBJ1-1, with D unclear. The CDR3 covers 17 residues. Germline CDR1 is SGHAT and CDR2 is FQNNGV. The V end was cut by 4 bases, the J end by 3 bases, with 21 bases between. This chain's CDR3 is CASSSIISSVGYTEAFF. CDR3 DNA sequence: TGTGCCAGCAGCTCAATTATCTCTTCGGTAGGGTACACTGAAGCTTTCTTT.

The chain employs TRBV7-6 and TRBJ2-1, with D possibly TRBD2 on 6 matching bases. The CDR3 totals 13 residues. In germline, CDR1 is SGHVS, CDR2 FNYEAQ. V lost 10 bases and J 6 bases, leaving 16 bases between the germline ends. CDR3 amino acids: CATKQAGANEQFF. CDR3 DNA sequence: TGTGCCACTAAACAAGCGGGTGCCAATGAGCAGTTCTTC.

The V and J genes are TRBV28 and TRBJ2-1; D call uncertain. The CDR3 loop spans 14 amino acids. Per the germline V gene, CDR1 is MDHEN and CDR2 is SYDVKM. Trimming took 2 bases from V and 6 from J, leaving 11 bases between them. The CDR3 sequence is CASSLAVNSNEQFF. In nucleotides, the CDR3 is TGTGCCAGCAGTTTAGCGGTCAACAGCAATGAGCAGTTCTTC.

V usage is TRBV5-1 and J usage is TRBJ2-5; 7 positions match TRBD2. V shed 0 bases and J 2 bases; nucleotides not matched to a gene: 4. The CDR3 sequence is 15 residues long. Germline-derived CDR1 and CDR2 are SGHRS and YFSETQ. CDR3 bases: TGCGCCAGCAGCTTGGGACTAGCTGCACAAGAGACCCAGTACTTC. This encodes CASSLGLAAQETQYF.

The chain is built from TRBV10-3 and TRBJ2-5; D may be TRBD2 (6 bases). The CDR3 loop spans 13 amino acids. Germline V gene sequence: CDR1 ENHRY, CDR2 SYGVKD. Trimming left V 7 bases short and J 3 bases short, with 12 bases between. The CDR3, as DNA: TGTGCCATCAAGGCTAGCGCGGAAGAGACCCAGTACTTC. Translation gives CAIKASAEETQYF.

The genes are TRBV4-3 and TRBJ2-7; no clear D gene. The CDR3 is made up of 16 amino acids. Trimming took 0 bases from V and 7 from J, leaving 19 bases between them. Germline CDR1 is LGHNA and CDR2 is YSLEER. DNA for the CDR3: TGCGCCAGCAGCCAAGATGTCGGCCTGCCGATGAGAGAGCAGTACTTC. Translating gives CASSQDVGLPMREQYF.

This clone was counted only a few times. This chain links TRBV18 with TRBJ2-7; possible D gene TRBD2, 7 bases. CDR3 length: 14 residues. Trimming left V 2 bases short and J 5 bases short, with 13 bases between. Germline loops: CDR1 KGHSH, CDR2 LQKENI. For the CDR3, the DNA is TGTGCCAGCTCACCAAGTATGGGGGGGCACGAGCAGTACTTC. Its translation is CASSPSMGGHEQYF.

J is TRBJ1-6 and V is TRBV5-4; D remains unclear. Looked up from germline, CDR1 is SGHNT and CDR2 is YYREEE (reference sequence). The V end was cut by 0 bases, the J end by 10 bases, with 8 bases between. This CDR3 comprises 13 residues. As DNA, the CDR3 is TGTGCCAGCAGCTTGGGAGGATCCTCACCCCTCCACTTT. It codes for CASSLGGSSPLHF.

As concerns this clone: Other DNA sequences in this sample translate to the same CDR3. V is TRBV9 and J is TRBJ2-2, with a weak D call TRBD1 (5 bases). V gave up 0 bases and J gave up 5 bases, with 5 bases separating them. Germline CDR1 and CDR2: SGDLS and YYNGEE. The CDR3 totals 13 residues. CDR3 in amino acids: CASSVEGTGELFF. The DNA of the CDR3 is TGTGCCAGCAGCGTAGAGGGGACCGGGGAGCTGTTTTTT.

To note about this clone: Different DNA sequences within this sample yield the same CDR3. The V and J genes are TRBV30 and TRBJ2-3, with 7 bases matching TRBD2. Germline CDR1 GTSNPN, CDR2 SVGIG (reference sequence). The CDR3 loop spans 14 amino acids. CDR3 coding DNA: TGTGCAGGGAGGGAGGGTCGGGGCACAGATACGCAGTATTTT. Protein sequence: CAGREGRGTDTQYF.

The chain links TRBV30 to TRBJ2-5, with no clear D. Germline V lookup: CDR1 GTSNPN, CDR2 SVGIG (reference sequence). This CDR3 region has 12 residues. V was pared by 4 bases and J by 0 bases, with 6 bases between. The CDR3 spells CAWKGYQETQYF. For the CDR3, the DNA is TGTGCCTGGAAGGGCTACCAAGAGACCCAGTACTTC.

The chain couples TRBV30 to TRBJ1-1; TRBD1 might be the D (6 bases). V was shortened by 2 bases and J by 3 bases, with 43 bases between the two germline ends. This CDR3 region has 24 residues. Germline assignment: CDR1 GTSNPN and CDR2 SVGIG (reference sequence). CDR3: CAWSPPPRRSRGSWIDMTDTEAFF. CDR3 DNA: TGTGCCTGGAGTCCTCCCCCCAGGCGATCCAGGGGAAGTTGGATTGACATGACCGACACTGAAGCTTTCTTT. The complete variable domain, with remaining parts taken from reference TRBV30 and TRBJ1-1, reads SQTIHQWPATLVQPVGSPLSLECTVEGTSNPNLYWYRQAAGRGLQLLFYSVGIGQISSEVPQNLSASRPQDRQFILSSKKLLLSDSGFYLCAWSPPPRRSRGSWIDMTDTEAFFGQGTRLTVV.

The V call is TRBV5-1, the J call TRBJ2-3, with TRBD2 matching over 11 bases. Germline lookup yields CDR1 SGHRS and CDR2 YFSETQ. With 1 base clipped from V and 4 bases from J, the junction kept 2 bases outside the gene matches. This CDR3 contains 15 residues. CDR3: CASSLLAGGPDTQYF. The DNA of the CDR3 is TGCGCCAGCAGCTTGTTAGCGGGAGGGCCAGATACGCAGTATTTT.

The gene calls are TRBV6-5 and TRBJ1-5, with a possible D match to TRBD1 (6 bases). The CDR3 extends over 14 amino acids. Germline assignment: CDR1 MNHEY and CDR2 SVGAGI. V shed 6 bases and J shed 0 bases, with 9 bases lying between them. The CDR3 region is CASSRGYSNQPQHF. The CDR3 bases are TGTGCCAGCAGCAGGGGATATAGCAATCAGCCCCAGCATTTT.

This chain joins TRBV5-1 and TRBJ2-1; D gene unclear. The CDR3 extends over 13 amino acids. Per germline, CDR1 SGHRS and CDR2 YFSETQ. V lost 3 bases, J lost 8 bases, and 12 bases lay in between. CDR3 in amino acids: CASSSDPRYEQFF. In DNA form, the CDR3 reads TGCGCCAGCAGCTCCGACCCTCGGTATGAGCAGTTCTTC. Drawing the rest from reference TRBV5-1 and TRBJ2-1, the complete variable domain is KAGVTQTPRYLIKTRGQQVTLSCSPISGHRSVSWYQQTPGQGLQFLFEYFSETQRNKGNFPGRFSGRQFSNSRSEMNVSTLELGDSALYLCASSSDPRYEQFFGPGTRLTVL.

The V gene is TRBV7-8, the J gene TRBJ2-7; no clear D gene. CDR1 and CDR2 (germline): SGHVS, FQNEAQ. Trimming stripped 3 bases from V and 2 bases from J, with 5 bases between. The CDR3 contains 12 residues. CDR3 nucleotides: TGTGCCAGCAGCTTTTTAGCCTACGAGCAGTACTTC. It codes for CASSFLAYEQYF.

V is TRBV19 and J is TRBJ2-5; TRBD1 or TRBD2 may be the D gene (7 bases each). This CDR3 is 16 amino acids long. Trimming removed 6 bases from V and 5 bases from J, with 22 bases in between. Germline V gene data show CDR1 as LNHDA and CDR2 as SQIVND (reference sequence). The CDR3 DNA is TGTGCCAGTAGCCGGGCGACAGGGAGGGGGGAGGAGACCCAGTACTTC. It codes for CASSRATGRGEETQYF.

V is TRBV7-9 and J is TRBJ1-2, with 7 bases lining up with TRBD1. V gave up 5 bases and J gave up 2 bases; unmatched junction bases: 5. Germline V lookup: CDR1 SEHNR, CDR2 FQNEAQ (reference sequence). The CDR3 has 14 residues. Written as DNA, the CDR3 is TGTGCCAGCAGCATTACGACAGGGAACTATGGCTACACCTTC. Translation gives CASSITTGNYGYTF.

The chain combines TRBV4-1 with TRBJ1-4; D is ambiguous. There are 16 residues in the CDR3. The germline V gene has CDR1 MGHRA and CDR2 YSYEKL. V shed 0 bases and J shed 7 bases, with 15 bases lying between them. The CDR3, as DNA: TGCGCCAGCAGCCAAGAGGAGAGCCATTCGGGTGAAAAACTGTTTTTT. This encodes CASSQEESHSGEKLFF.

The genes are TRBV6-5 and TRBJ2-1; no firm D call. The CDR3 sequence is 11 residues long. V was cut by 5 bases and J by 8 bases, with 7 bases left in between. Germline V gene data show CDR1 as MNHEY and CDR2 as SVGAGI. The CDR3 sequence: CASSGRDEQFF. The CDR3 DNA follows: TGTGCCAGCAGTGGCCGGGATGAGCAGTTCTTC.

The chain joins TRBV5-1 to TRBJ1-1; 8 bases are shared with TRBD1. The CDR3 length is 14 residues. Unmatched junction bases numbered 4, after V lost 4 bases and J lost 2 bases. Germline CDR1 and CDR2: SGHRS and YFSETQ. CDR3 DNA: TGCGCCAGCAGCCTGGGACAGGTCAACACTGAAGCTTTCTTT. Residues: CASSLGQVNTEAFF.